What follows is one T cell receptor beta chain and its context. Its target is unknown. V was shortened by 2 bases and J by 0 bases, with 7 bases between the two germline ends. CDR3 length equals 14 residues. Germline CDR1 reads SNHLY; CDR2 reads FYNNEI. The table came from immunoSEQ multiplex PCR; TCRdb's copy has only in-frame clones and leaves some out. This table has approximately 150,000 clones, 88% appearing once. These data come from a study of T cell responses to AZD1222 COVID-19 vaccine. Findings of the study overall: Donors in the cohort were predominantly white British and more often female, and clonal diversity was possibly underestimated. Seropositivity was recorded at baseline in only a handful of AZD1222 recipients.

This rearrangement joins TRBV2 to TRBJ2-5; D is uncertain. This sequence was found in an adult in good health. The sample was peripheral blood, taken on day 0 of MenACWY control vaccination. The CDR3 region has the DNA TGTGCCAGCAGTGAAAACAGAGACCAAGAGACCCAGTACTTC. It translates to CASSENRDQETQYF.